A single sample gave rise to the 13 T cell receptor beta chains below, sequenced in a study of T cells expressing NK-cell markers (dated by TCRdb to the early 2020s). Libraries were made using 5' RACE. These reads were obtained on an Illumina HiSeq 2000. TCRdb reprocessed the public reads and reports one entry per CDR3 protein sequence, without DNA. The sample's table lists a count of approximately 440,000 distinct CDR3 sequences. The ten largest make up 1.4% of the sample. Sequencing was carried out using blood T cells: a sorted CD56 or NKG2C T cell subset, CD4+ or CD8+ T cells, or bulk PBMC T cells (not recorded which). The receptor source for this set is a woman between 45 and 65 years old in good health. Donor details come from another sample of the same person, matched by shared clones.

The V gene is TRBV4-1, the J gene TRBJ2-3; TCRdb returns TRBD2, unconfirmable since there is no DNA. The length of the CDR3 is 15 residues. Germline loops: CDR1 MGHRA, CDR2 YSYEKL. This CDR3 is CASSASGRGTDTQYF.

This chain links TRBV5-1 with TRBJ1-1. The V gene's germline CDR1 is SGHRS and CDR2 YFSETQ. The CDR3 consists of 13 residues. The CDR3 is CASSLVGLTEAFF.

This chain joins TRBV19 and TRBJ1-2; the D call of TRBD1 rests on TCRdb alone, since no DNA is present to check it. The CDR3 is made up of 16 amino acids. CDR1 and CDR2 (germline): LNHDA, SQIVND (reference sequence). This chain's CDR3 is CASSITTGGSSHGYTF. The full variable domain, rest sourced from reference TRBV19 and TRBJ1-2, is DGGITQSPKYLFRKEGQNVTLSCEQNLNHDAMYWYRQDPGQGLRLIYYSQIVNDFQKGDIAEGYSVSREKKESFPLTVTSAQKNPTAFYLCASSITTGGSSHGYTFGSGTRLTVV.

The gene calls are TRBV10-1 and TRBJ2-1; the D gene TCRdb calls, TRBD1, cannot be checked with no DNA. The germline V gene has CDR1 WNHNN and CDR2 SYGVQD (reference sequence). This CDR3 comprises 14 residues. The CDR3 region is CASSDGLGGNEQFF.

The V gene is TRBV11-1, the J gene TRBJ2-5; as DNA is missing, the TRBD1 call by TCRdb cannot be tested. This CDR3 has 17 amino acids. Germline V lookup: CDR1 SGHAT, CDR2 FQDESV (reference sequence). This CDR3 is CASSPRTGIGNQETQYF.

V usage is TRBV11-2 and J usage is TRBJ2-1. CDR3 size: 14 residues. CDR1 is SGHAT, CDR2 FQNNGV, per germline. This chain's CDR3 is CASSISGTYNEQFF.

This sequence joins TRBV12-3 or TRBV12-4 and TRBJ2-4; the D call from TCRdb, TRBD2, cannot be confirmed without DNA. This CDR3 has 12 amino acids. The CDR3 loop is CASTVSKNIQYF.

The rearrangement links TRBV7-8 to TRBJ2-7; as DNA is missing, the TRBD1 call by TCRdb cannot be tested. The CDR3 loop spans 16 amino acids. From germline, CDR1 is SGHVS and CDR2 FQNEAQ. The chain's CDR3 is CASSFPIEGQSYEQYF. The full variable domain, with the rest looked up from reference TRBV7-8 and TRBJ2-7, is GAGVSQSPRYKVAKRGQDVALRCDPISGHVSLFWYQQALGQGPEFLTYFQNEAQLDKSGLPSDRFFAERPEGSVSTLKIQRTQQEDSAVYLCASSFPIEGQSYEQYFGPGTRLTVT.

This chain links TRBV10-3 with TRBJ2-1; TCRdb selects TRBD2, and the lack of DNA leaves this call unchecked. CDR1 and CDR2 (germline): ENHRY, SYGVKD. The CDR3 has 14 residues. The CDR3 here is CAASRLAGENEQFF.

Here the CDR3 reads CASSVSGSTSGNTIYF. V and J are TRBV5-1 and TRBJ1-3; TCRdb selects TRBD1, and the lack of DNA leaves this call unchecked. The CDR3 is 16 residues long. The germline CDR1 and CDR2 sequences are SGHRS and YFSETQ.

The rearrangement joins TRBV28 to TRBJ2-1; the TCRdb D gene call, TRBD1, has no DNA to confirm it. The CDR3 sequence is 16 residues long. Germline values: CDR1 MDHEN, CDR2 SYDVKM. The CDR3 loop is CASSLVYRGRLGEQFF. The entire variable domain, with the rest obtained from reference TRBV28 and TRBJ2-1, is as follows: DVKVTQSSRYLVKRTGEKVFLECVQDMDHENMFWYRQDPGLGLRLIYFSYDVKMKEKGDIPEGYSVSREKKERFSLILESASTNQTSMYLCASSLVYRGRLGEQFFGPGTRLTVL.

This chain uses TRBV7-6 with TRBJ2-2. The V gene's germline CDR1 is SGHVS and CDR2 FNYEAQ. There are 16 residues in the CDR3. This CDR3 reads CASSSPLRVKTGELFF. Complete variable domain (other parts from reference TRBV7-6 and TRBJ2-2): GAGVSQSPRYKVTKRGQDVALRCDPISGHVSLYWYRQALGQGPEFLTYFNYEAQQDKSGLPNDRFSAERPEGSISTLTIQRTEQRDSAMYRCASSSPLRVKTGELFFGEGSRLTVL.

The J gene is TRBJ2-5, the V gene TRBV29-1; TCRdb calls TRBD2, which cannot be checked without DNA. The length of the CDR3 is 13 residues. Germline CDR1 and CDR2: SQVTM and ANQGSEA. CDR3 protein: CSVRRVLQETQYF.